This T cell receptor beta chain was sequenced during a study of cytomegalovirus exposure and HLA in healthy donors. The CDR3 totals 15 residues. With V trimmed by 4 bases and J by 3 bases, 3 bases remained unmatched. Germline assignment: CDR1 SGHVS and CDR2 FQNEAQ. About this clone itself: Its antigen is not known.

Whole-study results and caveats: Despite most TCR sequences being rare, some public TCRs occurred in many donors.

The study ran its PCR with 60 Vbeta and 13 Jbeta primers. Clones were read by immunoSEQ multiplex PCR, and TCRdb kept only the in-frame ones, dropping some. This table lists 150,000 to 200,000 clones. This receptor was taken from a woman under 30 in good health and CMV-seropositive. The chain joins TRBV7-8 to TRBJ1-2; the match to TRBD1 covers 12 bases. The sample taken for sequencing was PBMCs. As DNA, the CDR3 is TGTGCCAGCAGCTGGGACAGGGGGCGGGACTATGGCTACACCTTC. Translated, it gives CASSWDRGRDYGYTF.